The 18 T cell receptor beta chains presented below share a single source sample, sequenced in a study of shared clonotypes between healthy human individuals. Some clones are missing from TCRdb's copy, which holds only in-frame ones; the method was immunoSEQ multiplex PCR. The profile covers roughly 2.5 million clones, with more than 90% appearing a single time and roughly 0.14% taken by the ten largest. Source material: naive CD4+ T cells sorted from blood. The subset was: CD45RA+ positively selected. These receptors were taken from a man younger than 35 in good health.

The chain has TRBV2 and TRBJ2-7; no firm D call. CDR3 size: 14 residues. From germline, CDR1 is SNHLY and CDR2 FYNNEI. V was trimmed by 6 bases and J by 3 bases, leaving 15 bases between them. CDR3: CASRPTRLDYEQYF. The CDR3, as DNA: TGTGCCAGCAGGCCCACTCGCTTAGACTACGAGCAGTACTTC.

Points on this clone: The limits of the CDR3 on the DNA are not certain, so only TCRdb's listed CDR3 is given. The chain recombines TRBV6-5 with TRBJ2-7; the table assigns TRBD1, which was not confirmed against the DNA. CDR1 is MNHEY, CDR2 SVGAGI, per germline. The CDR3 has 16 residues if both end residues are counted. This chain's CDR3 is CASSFGQGPSSYEQYF.

This rearrangement joins TRBV7-2 to TRBJ2-1; D is ambiguous. Looked up from germline, CDR1 is SGHTA and CDR2 is FQGNSA. This CDR3 comprises 12 residues. Trimming took off 5 bases at V and 8 bases at J, with 10 bases between the two ends. CDR3 in amino acids: CASSKTFHEQFF. CDR3 sequence (DNA): TGTGCCAGCAGCAAGACATTCCATGAGCAGTTCTTC.

This chain joins TRBV7-2 and TRBJ1-4; D is perhaps TRBD1 (5 bases). CDR1 is SGHTA and CDR2 is FQGNSA in the germline V gene. Trimming pared 8 bases from V and 8 bases from J, leaving 18 bases between. This CDR3 spans 14 amino acids. In DNA, the CDR3 is TGTGCCAGCGCCGTGGGTGGGGGAAAAGAAAAACTGTTTTTT. Protein: CASAVGGGKEKLFF.

The chain recombines TRBV18 with TRBJ2-2; 7 positions match TRBD1. V trimming: 6 bases; J trimming: 4 bases; junction bases outside the gene matches: 8. The CDR3 has 15 amino acids. Per germline, CDR1 KGHSH and CDR2 LQKENI. CDR3 nucleotides: TGTGCCAGCTCCTCAAGACAGGGCGGCACCGGGGAGCTGTTTTTT. This sequence encodes CASSSRQGGTGELFF.

The CDR3 sequence is CASSSTGGYYAFF. CDR3 nucleotides: TGTGCCAGCAGCTCTACAGGGGGATATTACGCTTTCTTT. J is TRBJ1-1 and V is TRBV7-9, with TRBD1 matching 8 bases. The junction had 9 bases not matched to a gene; V was cut back by 4 bases and J by 11 bases. CDR1 and CDR2 (germline): SEHNR, FQNEAQ (reference sequence). The CDR3 is made up of 13 amino acids.

The chain joins TRBV6-5 to TRBJ1-4; no definite D call. This CDR3 contains 12 residues. The V end was cut by 8 bases, the J end by 4 bases, with 8 bases between. Germline V gene lookup returns CDR1 MNHEY and CDR2 SVGAGI. The CDR3, as DNA: TGTGCCAGCGGGCGGAGTAATGAAAAACTGTTTTTT. Amino acids: CASGRSNEKLFF.

The chain is built from TRBV19 and TRBJ1-1, with TRBD1 identical over 9 bases. After removal of 3 bases from V and 3 bases from J, the junction contained 8 bases not matched to a gene. CDR3 length equals 16 residues. Per the germline V gene, CDR1 is LNHDA and CDR2 is SQIVND (reference sequence). The CDR3 DNA follows: TGTGCCAGTAGTATCACCGGGACAGGGAGGGACACTGAAGCTTTCTTT. Translation: CASSITGTGRDTEAFF. Supplemented by reference TRBV19 and TRBJ1-1, the full variable domain reads DGGITQSPKYLFRKEGQNVTLSCEQNLNHDAMYWYRQDPGQGLRLIYYSQIVNDFQKGDIAEGYSVSREKKESFPLTVTSAQKNPTAFYLCASSITGTGRDTEAFFGQGTRLTVV.

In its sample, this clone was seen once. V is TRBV28 and J is TRBJ2-7, with 8 positions matching TRBD1. CDR1 and CDR2 from the germline V gene are MDHEN and SYDVKM. The CDR3 spans 16 residues. The J segment lost 4 bases and the V segment lost 2 bases, leaving 10 bases of the junction unmatched. CDR3 sequence (DNA): TGTGCCAGCAGTTTACAACTTGGACAGGGTACGTACGAGCAGTACTTC. This translates into CASSLQLGQGTYEQYF.

A note on this clone: This sample also contains other DNA sequences that code for the same CDR3. The chain links TRBV10-3 to TRBJ2-1; TRBD2 matches 7 bases. Germline V lookup: CDR1 ENHRY, CDR2 SYGVKD. The CDR3 is 14 amino acids. Trimming at V came to 6 bases and at J to 0 bases, leaving 2 bases not matched to a gene. CDR3 region: CAIRGGSSYNEQFF. The CDR3 region has the DNA TGTGCCATCAGGGGAGGGTCCTCCTACAATGAGCAGTTCTTC.

The chain has TRBV12-5 and TRBJ2-1; D perhaps matches TRBD2 (6 bases). With 4 bases removed from V and 5 bases from J, the gap between germline ends came to 15 bases. Germline V gene lookup returns CDR1 LGHNT and CDR2 FRNRAP. The CDR3 covers 15 residues. The CDR3 DNA is TGTGCTAGTGGTTCCCGGGAGAGCGGACACAATGAGCAGTTCTTC. Residues: CASGSRESGHNEQFF.

The gene calls are TRBV30 and TRBJ1-1; D is possibly TRBD1 (6 bases). In germline, CDR1 is GTSNPN, CDR2 SVGIG (reference sequence). This CDR3 is 16 amino acids long. The germline V and J ends were trimmed by 3 bases and 0 bases, with 17 bases remaining between them. CDR3 sequence reads: CAWRDSLIGLNTEAFF. As DNA, the CDR3 is TGTGCCTGGAGGGACAGTTTAATAGGTTTGAACACTGAAGCTTTCTTT.

The CDR3 here is CASSHGSGFSSYEQYF. CDR3 bases: TGTGCCAGCAGCCACGGTAGCGGGTTTAGCTCCTACGAGCAGTACTTC. V usage is TRBV7-9 and J usage is TRBJ2-7; 7 bases agree with TRBD2. V lost 5 bases and J lost 0; bases outside the gene matches: 10. The CDR3 covers 16 residues. Looked up from germline, CDR1 is SEHNR and CDR2 is FQNEAQ (reference sequence).

With respect to this clone: This CDR3 is also generated by other DNA sequences in the sample. The chain recombines TRBV5-1 with TRBJ2-7; a weak D match, TRBD1 (6 bases). V lost 4 bases and J 2 bases, leaving 10 bases between the germline ends. Germline assignment: CDR1 SGHRS and CDR2 YFSETQ. The CDR3 contains 13 residues. CDR3: CASSQDSTYEQYF. The CDR3 DNA sequence: TGCGCCAGCAGCCAGGACAGTACCTACGAGCAGTACTTC.

This clone was found once. The rearrangement uses TRBV7-2 and TRBJ2-3; 9 bases line up with TRBD2. The length of the CDR3 is 16 residues. The germline CDR1 and CDR2 sequences are SGHTA and FQGNSA. V lost 0 bases, J lost 4 bases, and 5 bases stayed unmatched. In DNA, the CDR3 is TGTGCCAGCAGCTTAGCGCCTAGCGGGAATGCAGATACGCAGTATTTT. It yields the protein CASSLAPSGNADTQYF. The entire variable domain, with the rest obtained from reference TRBV7-2 and TRBJ2-3, is as follows: GAGVSQSPSNKVTEKGKDVELRCDPISGHTALYWYRQSLGQGLEFLIYFQGNSAPDKSGLPSDRFSAERTGGSVSTLTIQRTQQEDSAVYLCASSLAPSGNADTQYFGPGTRLTVL.

V and J are TRBV28 and TRBJ2-7; D possibly corresponds to TRBD1 (5 bases). This CDR3 contains 14 residues. Germline V gene data show CDR1 as MDHEN and CDR2 as SYDVKM. Trimming took 9 bases from V and 5 from J, leaving 20 bases between them. CDR3 sequence: CARAIEGVTDEQYF. The CDR3 DNA reads as TGTGCCAGGGCGATTGAAGGGGTAACCGACGAGCAGTACTTC.

The gene calls are TRBV6-5 and TRBJ2-3, with D perhaps TRBD2 (6 bases). The CDR3 loop spans 15 amino acids. The V gene lost 3 bases and the J gene lost 4 bases, with 14 bases spanning the gap. Germline CDR1 reads MNHEY; CDR2 reads SVGAGI. As DNA, the CDR3 is TGTGCCAGCAGTTATGAAGGGAGGCGGGCAGATACGCAGTATTTT. It specifies CASSYEGRRADTQYF.

This clone was counted once. The sample contains more than one DNA sequence encoding this CDR3. The chain has TRBV5-1 and TRBJ1-4; tentatively, D is TRBD1 (5 bases). CDR1 SGHRS and CDR2 YFSETQ come from the germline V gene. The CDR3 is 14 amino acids. V dropped 0 bases and J dropped 5 bases, with 8 bases sitting between them. CDR3 DNA: TGCGCCAGCAGCTTGGGACAGTTGAATGAAAAACTGTTTTTT. This translates into CASSLGQLNEKLFF.